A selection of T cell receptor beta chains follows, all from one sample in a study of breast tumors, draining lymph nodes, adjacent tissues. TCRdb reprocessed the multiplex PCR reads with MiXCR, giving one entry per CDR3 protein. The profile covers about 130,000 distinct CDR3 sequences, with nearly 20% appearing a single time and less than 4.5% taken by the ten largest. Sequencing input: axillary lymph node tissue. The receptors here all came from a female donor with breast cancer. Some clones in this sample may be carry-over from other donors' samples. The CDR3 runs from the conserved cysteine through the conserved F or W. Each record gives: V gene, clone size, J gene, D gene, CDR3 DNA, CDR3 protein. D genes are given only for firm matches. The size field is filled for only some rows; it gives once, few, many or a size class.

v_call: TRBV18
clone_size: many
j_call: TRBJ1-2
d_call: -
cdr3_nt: TGTGCCAGCTCATTAGAGACTGCTAACTATGGCTACACCTTC
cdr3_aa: CASSLETANYGYTF

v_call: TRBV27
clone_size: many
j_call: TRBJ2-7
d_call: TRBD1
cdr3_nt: TGTGCCAGCAGTCAAGGGACAGGGAGGCTCTACGAGCAGTACTTC
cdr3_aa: CASSQGTGRLYEQYF

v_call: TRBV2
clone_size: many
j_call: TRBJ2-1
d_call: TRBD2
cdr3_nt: TGTGCCTGTGCGGGGGAGGTTGAGCAGTTCTTC
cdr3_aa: CACAGEVEQFF

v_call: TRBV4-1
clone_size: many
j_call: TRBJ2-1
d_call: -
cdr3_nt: TGCGCCAGCAGCCAAGACAGGGTACAAGTCGGCTACAATGAGCAGTTCTTC
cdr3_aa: CASSQDRVQVGYNEQFF

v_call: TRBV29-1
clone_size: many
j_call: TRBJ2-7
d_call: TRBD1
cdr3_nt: TGCAGCGTTGGAATGGGACAGGGGATTGAGCAGTACTTC
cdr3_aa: CSVGMGQGIEQYF

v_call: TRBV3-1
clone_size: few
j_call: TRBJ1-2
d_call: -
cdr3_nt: TGTGCCAGCAGCCAACACAGTGGGATCTATGGCTACACCTTC
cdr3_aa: CASSQHSGIYGYTF

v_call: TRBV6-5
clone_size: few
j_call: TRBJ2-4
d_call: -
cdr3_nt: TGTGCCAGCGGTAAAGTTAGGGACATTCAGTACTTC
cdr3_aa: CASGKVRDIQYF

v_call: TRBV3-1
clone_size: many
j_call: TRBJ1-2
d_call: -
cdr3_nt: TGTGCCAGCAGCCAAGACAGGTTAAGTGGCTACACCTTC
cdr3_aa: CASSQDRLSGYTF

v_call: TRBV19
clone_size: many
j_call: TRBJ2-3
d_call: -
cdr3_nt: TGTGCCAGTAGTAATAATGGTGGCACAGATACGCAGTATTTT
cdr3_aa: CASSNNGGTDTQYF

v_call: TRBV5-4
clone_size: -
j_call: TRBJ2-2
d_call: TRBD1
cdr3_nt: TGTGCCAGCAGCCGGACAGGGGGCTTTGACCGGGAGCTGTTTTTT
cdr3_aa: CASSRTGGFDRELFF

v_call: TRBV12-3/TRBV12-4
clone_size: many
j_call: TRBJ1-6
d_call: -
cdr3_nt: TGTGCCAGCAGTTTTTTAGGGCTCGACTCACCCCTCCACTTT
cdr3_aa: CASSFLGLDSPLHF

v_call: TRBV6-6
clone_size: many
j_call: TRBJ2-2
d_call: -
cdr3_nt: TGTGCCAGCAGAAAAACGACCGGGGAGCTGTTTTTT
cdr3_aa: CASRKTTGELFF

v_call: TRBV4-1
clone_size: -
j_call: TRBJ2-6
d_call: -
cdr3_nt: TGCGCCAGCAGCCAAGGAGGTGCAGGGAAGACTGGGGCCAACGTCCTGACTTTC
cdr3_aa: CASSQGGAGKTGANVLTF

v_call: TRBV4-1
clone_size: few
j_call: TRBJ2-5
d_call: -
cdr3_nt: TGCGCCAGCAGCCAAGAGAGAGGGGCAGGGGGGCACCAAGAGACCCAGTACTTC
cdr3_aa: CASSQERGAGGHQETQYF

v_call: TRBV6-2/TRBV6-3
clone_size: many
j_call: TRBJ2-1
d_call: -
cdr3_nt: TGTGCCAGCAGTTACGGCGAGAGCCTAGCAAGGTCGATTGGGTTCTTC
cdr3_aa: CASSYGESLARSIGFF

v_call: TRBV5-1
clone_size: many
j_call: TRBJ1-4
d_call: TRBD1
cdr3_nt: TGCGCCAGCAGCGAATCCGGGACAGGGGACGAAAAACTGTTTTTT
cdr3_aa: CASSESGTGDEKLFF

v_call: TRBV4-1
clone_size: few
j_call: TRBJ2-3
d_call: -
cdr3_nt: TGCGCCAGCAGCCATAAGGAGGGGACAGATACGCAGTATTTT
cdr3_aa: CASSHKEGTDTQYF

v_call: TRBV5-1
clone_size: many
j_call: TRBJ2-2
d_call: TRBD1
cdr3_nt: TGCGCCAGCAGCCGACAGGGCACCGGGGAGCTGTTTTTT
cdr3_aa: CASSRQGTGELFF

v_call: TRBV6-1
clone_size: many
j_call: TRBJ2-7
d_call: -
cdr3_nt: TGTGCCAGCACCGAAAGAGCCGCTCCCTACGAGCAGTACTTC
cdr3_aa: CASTERAAPYEQYF

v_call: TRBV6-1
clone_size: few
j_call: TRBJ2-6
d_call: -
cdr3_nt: TGTGCCAGCAGTGCAGAGCGAGCTGGGGCCAACGTCCTGACTTTC
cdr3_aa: CASSAERAGANVLTF

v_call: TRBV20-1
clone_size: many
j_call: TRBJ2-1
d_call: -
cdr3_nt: TGCAGTGCTAGAGATGTCGGGGGGCATTACAATGAGCAGTTCTTC
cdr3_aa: CSARDVGGHYNEQFF

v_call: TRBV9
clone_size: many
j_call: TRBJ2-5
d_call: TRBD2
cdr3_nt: TGTGCCAGCAGCGTAACTAGCGGGGGGGCCGGAGAGACCCAGTACTTC
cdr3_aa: CASSVTSGGAGETQYF

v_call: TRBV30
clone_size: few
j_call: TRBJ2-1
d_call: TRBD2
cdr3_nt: TGTGCCTGGGTAGCGGGAGCCTACAATGAGCAGTTCTTC
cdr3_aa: CAWVAGAYNEQFF

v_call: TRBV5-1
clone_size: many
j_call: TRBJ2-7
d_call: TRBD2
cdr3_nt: TGCGCCAGCAGCTTGGCGGTAGCGGGAGGGCCCTCAGAGCAGTACTTC
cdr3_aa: CASSLAVAGGPSEQYF

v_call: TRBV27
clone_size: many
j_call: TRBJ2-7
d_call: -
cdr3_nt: TGTGCCAGCAGTAACCTCCCGGGACGGCGGGGCTACGAGCAGTACTTC
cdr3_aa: CASSNLPGRRGYEQYF

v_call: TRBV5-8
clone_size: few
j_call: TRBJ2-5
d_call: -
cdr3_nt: TGTGCCAGCAGCTTAACAGGGATTGGGGAGACCCAGTACTTC
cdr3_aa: CASSLTGIGETQYF

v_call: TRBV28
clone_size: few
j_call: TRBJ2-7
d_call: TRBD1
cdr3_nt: TGTGCCAGCAGCCCACACGGGACAGGTCTCCCTTACGAGCAGTACTTC
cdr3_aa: CASSPHGTGLPYEQYF

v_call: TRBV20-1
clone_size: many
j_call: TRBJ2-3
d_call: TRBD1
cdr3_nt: TGCAGTGCGTCGTCCGGACAGGGGGCGAGGGCAGATACGCAGTATTTT
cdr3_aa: CSASSGQGARADTQYF

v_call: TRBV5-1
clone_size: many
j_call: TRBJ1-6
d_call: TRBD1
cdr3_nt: TGCGCCAGCAGCGGACAGGGTAGGAATTCACCCCTCCACTTT
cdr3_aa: CASSGQGRNSPLHF

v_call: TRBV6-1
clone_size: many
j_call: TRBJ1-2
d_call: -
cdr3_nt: TGTGCCAGCTATTTAACAGTTCGGGATGGCTACACCTTC
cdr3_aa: CASYLTVRDGYTF

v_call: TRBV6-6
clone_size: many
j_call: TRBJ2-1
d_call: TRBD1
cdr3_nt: TGTGCCAGCACCCGGGACAGGGGGCGCAATGAGCAGTTCTTC
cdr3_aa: CASTRDRGRNEQFF

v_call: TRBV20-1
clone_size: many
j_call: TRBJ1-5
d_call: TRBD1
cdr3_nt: TGCAGTGTTAGGGCCGCACAGGGGGGGGCTCAGCCCCAGCATTTT
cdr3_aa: CSVRAAQGGAQPQHF

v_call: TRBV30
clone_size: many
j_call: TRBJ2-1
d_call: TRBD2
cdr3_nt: TGTGCCGGGACTAGCGGCGTCAATGAGCAGTTCTTC
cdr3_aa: CAGTSGVNEQFF

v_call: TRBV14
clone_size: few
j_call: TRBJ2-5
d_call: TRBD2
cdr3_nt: TGTGCCAGCAGCCAAGATGCGGGGGGGGCCGAGACCCAGTACTTC
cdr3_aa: CASSQDAGGAETQYF

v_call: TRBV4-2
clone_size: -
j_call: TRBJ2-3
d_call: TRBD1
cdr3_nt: TGTGCCGGCAGCCCCCTCATAGGGGGACAGGGCACAGATACGCAGTATTTT
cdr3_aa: CAGSPLIGGQGTDTQYF

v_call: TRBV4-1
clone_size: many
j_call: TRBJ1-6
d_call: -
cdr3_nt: TGCGCCAGCAGCCAAGTTAGTTCACCCCTCCACTTT
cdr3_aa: CASSQVSSPLHF

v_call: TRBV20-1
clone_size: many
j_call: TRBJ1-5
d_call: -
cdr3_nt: TGCAGTGCGCGTGACACCACTCAGGGGCAGACCCAGCATTTT
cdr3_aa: CSARDTTQGQTQHF